One sample yielded the 3 T cell receptor beta chains listed below, sequenced in a study of shared clonotypes between healthy human individuals. Profiling relied on immunoSEQ multiplex PCR, and the TCRdb table lists in-frame clones only, not all of them. The profile shows about half a million clones, 79% of them singletons. Sequencing was performed on PBMCs. These receptor sequences come from a woman aged 35 to 49 in good health. Some clones in this sample may be carry-over from other donors' samples.

A few counts support this clone. This sequence joins TRBV2 and TRBJ2-3; TRBD2 agrees at 7 bases. This CDR3 contains 14 residues. V lost 4 bases to trimming and J lost 6 bases; unmatched junction nucleotides: 7. Germline-derived CDR1 and CDR2 are SNHLY and FYNNEI. CDR3 loop: CASSASLGGDTQYF. CDR3 nucleotides: TGTGCCAGCAGTGCCTCTCTCGGGGGGGATACGCAGTATTTT.

The chain carries TRBV19 and TRBJ2-5, with TRBD1 identical over 8 bases. V gave up 10 bases and J gave up 4 bases; unmatched junction bases: 8. The germline gives CDR1 LNHDA, CDR2 SQIVND (reference sequence). The CDR3 extends over 13 amino acids. The CDR3 DNA sequence: TGTGCCACCGGACAGGGCGGTGGAGAGACCCAGTACTTC. Protein product: CATGQGGGETQYF.

The chain recombines TRBV5-4 with TRBJ1-4, with TRBD1 identical over 10 bases. V lost 5 bases to trimming and J lost 8 bases; unmatched junction nucleotides: 6. Germline loops: CDR1 SGHNT, CDR2 YYREEE (reference sequence). This CDR3 comprises 14 residues. The CDR3 DNA reads TGTGCCAGCAGTCCGACAGGGGGCAAGGAAAAACTGTTTTTT. This encodes CASSPTGGKEKLFF.